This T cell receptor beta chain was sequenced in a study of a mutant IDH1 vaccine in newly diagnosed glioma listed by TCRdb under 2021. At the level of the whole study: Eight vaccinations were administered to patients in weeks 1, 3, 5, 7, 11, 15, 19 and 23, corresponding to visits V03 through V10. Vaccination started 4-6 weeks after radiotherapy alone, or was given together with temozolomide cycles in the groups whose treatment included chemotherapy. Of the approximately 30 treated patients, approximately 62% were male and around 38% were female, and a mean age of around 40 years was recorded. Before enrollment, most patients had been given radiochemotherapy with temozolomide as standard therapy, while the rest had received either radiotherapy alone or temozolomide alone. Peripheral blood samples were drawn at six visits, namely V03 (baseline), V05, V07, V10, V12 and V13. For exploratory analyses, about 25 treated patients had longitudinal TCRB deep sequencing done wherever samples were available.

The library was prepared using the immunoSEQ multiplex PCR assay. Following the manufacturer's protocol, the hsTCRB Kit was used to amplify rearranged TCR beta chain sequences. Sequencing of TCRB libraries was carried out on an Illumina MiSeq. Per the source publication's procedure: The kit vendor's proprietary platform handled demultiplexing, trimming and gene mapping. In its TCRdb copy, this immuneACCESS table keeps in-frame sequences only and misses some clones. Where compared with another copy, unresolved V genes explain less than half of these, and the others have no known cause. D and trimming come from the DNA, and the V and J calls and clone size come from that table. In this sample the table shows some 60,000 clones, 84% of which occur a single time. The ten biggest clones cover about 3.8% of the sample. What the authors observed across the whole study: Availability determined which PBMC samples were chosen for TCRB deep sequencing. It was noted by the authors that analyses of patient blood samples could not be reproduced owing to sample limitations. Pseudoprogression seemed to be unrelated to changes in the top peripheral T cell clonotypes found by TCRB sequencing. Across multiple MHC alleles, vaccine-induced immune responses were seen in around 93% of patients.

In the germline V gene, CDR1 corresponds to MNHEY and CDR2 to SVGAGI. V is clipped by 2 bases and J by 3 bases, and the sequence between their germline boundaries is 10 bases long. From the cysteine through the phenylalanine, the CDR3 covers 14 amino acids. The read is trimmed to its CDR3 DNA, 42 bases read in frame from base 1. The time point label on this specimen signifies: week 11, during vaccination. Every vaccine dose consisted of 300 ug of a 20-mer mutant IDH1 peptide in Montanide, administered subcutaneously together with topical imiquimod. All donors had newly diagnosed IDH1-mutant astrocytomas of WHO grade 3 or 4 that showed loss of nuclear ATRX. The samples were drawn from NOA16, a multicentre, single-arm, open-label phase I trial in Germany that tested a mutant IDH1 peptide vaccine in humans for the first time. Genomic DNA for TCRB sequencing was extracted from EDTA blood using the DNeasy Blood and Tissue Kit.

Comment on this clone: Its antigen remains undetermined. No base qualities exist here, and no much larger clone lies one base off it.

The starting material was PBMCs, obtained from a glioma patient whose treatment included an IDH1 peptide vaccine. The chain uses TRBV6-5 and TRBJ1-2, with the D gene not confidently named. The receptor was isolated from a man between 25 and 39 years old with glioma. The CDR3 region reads CASSYRSGHYGYTF. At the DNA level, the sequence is TGTGCCAGCAGTTACCGTTCAGGTCACTATGGCTACACCTTC.